The 23 T cell receptor beta chains in this list originate from one sample, sequenced in a study of blood T cell repertoires in COVID-19. Using immunoSEQ multiplex PCR, the repertoire was profiled, and TCRdb retains in-frame clones only, with some absent. The sample lists about 85,000 clones; 65% to 85% were seen once. The sample was peripheral blood. The receptor source for this set is a man in his sixties with acute or convalescent COVID-19.

The V and J genes are TRBV3-1 (or the pseudogene TRBV3-2) and TRBJ2-3, with D perhaps TRBD2 (7 bases). This CDR3 is 15 amino acids long. CDR1 and CDR2 from the germline V gene are LGHDT and YNNKEL (reference sequence). V dropped 0 bases and J dropped 10 bases, with 17 bases sitting between them. In nucleotides, the CDR3 is TGTGCCAGCAGCCAAGATTTGAGGGGGGGCCAAGCGCAGTATTTT. Protein product: CASSQDLRGGQAQYF.

The CDR3 coding sequence is TGCGCCAGCAGCTTGTCACCGAGCTCTGGAAACACCATATATTTT. This gives the protein CASSLSPSSGNTIYF. The chain links TRBV5-1 to TRBJ1-3; D call uncertain. The CDR3 has 15 residues. Between the trimmed V and J ends, which lost 1 base and 0 bases, there was a span of 8 bases. CDR1 is SGHRS and CDR2 is YFSETQ in the germline V gene. The full variable domain, completed using reference TRBV5-1 and TRBJ1-3, is KAGVTQTPRYLIKTRGQQVTLSCSPISGHRSVSWYQQTPGQGLQFLFEYFSETQRNKGNFPGRFSGRQFSNSRSEMNVSTLELGDSALYLCASSLSPSSGNTIYFGEGSWLTVV.

The chain employs TRBV5-6 and TRBJ1-6, with TRBD1 as a possible D gene (5 bases). V lost 5 bases to trimming and J lost 0 bases, with 15 bases between them. This CDR3 spans 17 amino acids. Germline V gene data show CDR1 as SGHDT and CDR2 as YYEEEE. This CDR3 reads CASRAGRRSSYNSPLHF. The CDR3, as DNA: TGTGCCAGCAGGGCGGGACGTAGGAGCTCCTATAATTCACCCCTCCACTTT.

This clone was detected once. The chain recombines TRBV19 with TRBJ2-7; 9 positions agree with TRBD2. This CDR3 is 14 amino acids long. V shed 3 bases, J shed 7 bases, and the junction held 7 bases outside the gene matches. Germline CDR1 LNHDA, CDR2 SQIVND (reference sequence). CDR3 sequence (DNA): TGTGCCAGTAGTATGTATAGCGGGGGTGGAGAGCAGTACTTC. Protein sequence: CASSMYSGGGEQYF.

This rearrangement joins TRBV10-3 to TRBJ1-3, with 9 bases fitting TRBD1. J was trimmed by 2 bases and V by 6 bases; bases with no gene match: 5. CDR3 length: 15 amino acids. CDR1 and CDR2 (germline): ENHRY, SYGVKD. The CDR3 here is CAISLGQGPGNTIYF. In nucleotides, the CDR3 is TGTGCCATCAGCCTGGGACAGGGACCTGGAAACACCATATATTTT.

The chain joins TRBV4-1 to TRBJ2-5; 12 bases agree with TRBD2. CDR1 is MGHRA, CDR2 YSYEKL, per germline. After removal of 0 bases from V and 1 base from J, the junction contained 3 bases not matched to a gene. The CDR3 covers 17 residues. The CDR3 DNA follows: TGCGCCAGCAGCCAAGATGGGACTAGCGGGTTCCAAGAGACCCAGTACTTC. This codes for CASSQDGTSGFQETQYF.

This clone appeared a single time. This chain joins TRBV19 and TRBJ1-4; TRBD1 matches at 7 bases. The trim removed 8 bases at V and 4 bases at J, leaving 10 bases unmatched. This CDR3 spans 15 amino acids. The V gene's germline CDR1 is LNHDA and CDR2 SQIVND (reference sequence). The DNA for the CDR3 is TGTGCCAGTGCACCTCCGGGACAGCTTAATGAAAAACTGTTTTTT. It is translated as CASAPPGQLNEKLFF.

The rearrangement joins TRBV19 to TRBJ1-2, with D hard to call. This CDR3 has 13 residues. CDR1 is LNHDA, CDR2 SQIVND, per germline (reference sequence). The ends were cut back, 6 bases at V and 2 bases at J, with 10 bases in the middle. The CDR3 is CASRSRQNYGYTF. In nucleotides, the CDR3 is TGTGCCAGTAGGTCGCGGCAGAACTATGGCTACACCTTC.

This clone appeared a few times. V gene TRBV12-3 or TRBV12-4 combines with J gene TRBJ1-2, with TRBD1 as a possible D gene (6 bases). This CDR3 region has 13 residues. V lost 1 base and J 8 bases, leaving 11 bases between the germline ends. DNA for the CDR3: TGTGCCAGCAGTTTAGACAGGGTTGAAGGCTACACCTTC. Protein product: CASSLDRVEGYTF.

This clone has more than one count but fewer than ten. The CDR3 DNA sequence: TGTGCCAGCAGCTTACCGAGCGCCAGGGACAGGGCTGACAATGAGCAGTTCTTC. This codes for CASSLPSARDRADNEQFF. The chain employs TRBV7-8 and TRBJ2-1; 9 bases match TRBD1. The V gene end was trimmed by 2 bases and the J gene end by 5 bases; junction bases not matched to a gene: 13. Germline CDR1 is SGHVS and CDR2 is FQNEAQ. The CDR3 sequence is 18 residues long.

This clone is a singleton in its sample. The CDR3 region has the DNA TGTGCCAGCAGCCGTCAGGGCCACTATGGCTACACCTTC. This encodes CASSRQGHYGYTF. The chain combines TRBV12-3 or TRBV12-4 with TRBJ1-2, with D tentatively TRBD1 (5 bases). The CDR3 has 13 residues. V was pared by 6 bases and J by 3 bases, with 11 bases between.

This clone was found a few times. The rearrangement uses TRBV6-5 and TRBJ1-3; 8 bases map to TRBD1. The V gene end was trimmed by 6 bases and the J gene end by 0 bases; junction bases not matched to a gene: 4. CDR1 is MNHEY and CDR2 is SVGAGI in the germline V gene. CDR3 length equals 15 residues. CDR3 sequence: CASSHGTGSGNTIYF. The DNA for the CDR3 is TGTGCCAGCAGCCACGGGACAGGCTCTGGAAACACCATATATTTT.

The chain links TRBV7-9 to TRBJ1-1; perhaps TRBD1 as D (5 bases). Per the germline V gene, CDR1 is SEHNR and CDR2 is FQNEAQ (reference sequence). This CDR3 is built from 14 residues. V lost 0 bases and J 5 bases, leaving 10 bases between the germline ends. This CDR3 is CASSLAGGGTEAFF. The DNA of the CDR3 is TGTGCCAGCAGCTTAGCGGGGGGTGGAACTGAAGCTTTCTTT.

The genes are TRBV7-2 and TRBJ2-1; 9 bases line up with TRBD1. CDR1 and CDR2 (germline): SGHTA, FQGNSA. This CDR3 is 15 amino acids long. V lost 4 bases and J lost 4; bases outside the gene matches: 5. The CDR3 loop is CASSSSDRGYNEQFF. The CDR3 DNA reads TGTGCCAGCAGCTCCTCAGACAGGGGGTACAATGAGCAGTTCTTC.

The chain couples TRBV12-3 or TRBV12-4 to TRBJ2-7; D is unresolved. CDR3 length: 13 amino acids. Trimming removed 1 base from V and 3 bases from J, with 7 bases in between. The CDR3 sequence is CASSLDRHYEQYF. The CDR3 DNA is TGTGCCAGCAGTTTAGACCGACACTACGAGCAGTACTTC.

J is TRBJ2-5 and V is TRBV29-1; 10 bases map to TRBD1. Trimming took 6 bases from V and 5 from J; bases not matched to a gene: 3. This CDR3 has 12 amino acids. Germline V CDR1 and CDR2: SQVTM, ANQGSEA. This CDR3 reads CSVSDRGETQYF. The CDR3 DNA reads as TGCAGCGTCTCGGACAGGGGGGAGACCCAGTACTTC.

The chain recombines TRBV7-3 with TRBJ2-1, with TRBD2 identical over 9 bases. This CDR3 has 21 residues. The germline V gene encodes CDR1 SGHTA and CDR2 FQGTGA. The trim removed 1 base at V and 1 base at J, leaving 17 bases unmatched. The CDR3 nucleotides read TGTGCCAGCAGCTTAATTTCTAGCGGGGAACTCATAGAGGAGTCCTACAATGAGCAGTTCTTC. Encoded protein: CASSLISSGELIEESYNEQFF.

The V call is TRBV30, the J call TRBJ2-3, with 8 bases identical to TRBD2. The CDR3 extends over 15 amino acids. Germline V CDR1 and CDR2: GTSNPN, SVGIG (reference sequence). V lost 0 bases, J lost 1 base, and 3 bases stayed unmatched. This CDR3 is CAWSVVAGRTDTQYF. The CDR3 bases are TGTGCCTGGAGTGTAGTAGCGGGGCGCACAGATACGCAGTATTTT.

This clone was seen a few times. The chain uses TRBV25-1 and TRBJ1-3; possibly TRBD1 for D (6 bases). The CDR3 length is 15 residues. Germline V gives CDR1 MGHDK, CDR2 SYGVNS. V dropped 4 bases and J dropped 4 bases, with 14 bases sitting between them. The CDR3 loop is CASSGRGWEGNTIYF. CDR3 nucleotides: TGTGCCAGCAGTGGCAGGGGATGGGAAGGAAACACCATATATTTT. The full variable domain, in which reference TRBV25-1 and TRBJ1-3 provide the parts outside the CDR3, is EADIYQTPRYLVIGTGKKITLECSQTMGHDKMYWYQQDPGMELHLIHYSYGVNSTEKGDLSSESTVSRIRTEHFPLTLESARPSHTSQYLCASSGRGWEGNTIYFGEGSWLTVV.

The gene calls are TRBV30 and TRBJ1-6, with D uncertain. The germline V gene has CDR1 GTSNPN and CDR2 SVGIG (reference sequence). Deletions cut 4 bases from V and 6 bases from J, with 7 bases between. This CDR3 is 12 amino acids long. CDR3 DNA sequence: TGTGCCTGGAAACAGAGTAATTCACCCCTCCACTTT. This sequence encodes CAWKQSNSPLHF.

The V and J genes are TRBV29-1 and TRBJ1-1; TRBD1 matches at 7 bases. The CDR3 has 14 residues. The germline V gene encodes CDR1 SQVTM and CDR2 ANQGSEA. V dropped 0 bases and J dropped 4; count of bases not matched to a gene: 5. Here the CDR3 DNA reads TGCAGCGTTGAAGATCGAGGGGGCGGCACTGAAGCTTTCTTT. Its protein is CSVEDRGGGTEAFF.

This chain links TRBV3-1 (or the pseudogene TRBV3-2) with TRBJ2-7, with D perhaps matching TRBD1 (6 bases). This CDR3 comprises 13 residues. Per the germline V gene, CDR1 is LGHDT and CDR2 is YNNKEL (reference sequence). The V and J ends lost 8 bases and 3 bases respectively, with 14 bases between them. The CDR3 nucleotides are TGTGCCAGCGGAAGACAGGAGAGCTACGAGCAGTACTTC. Amino acid sequence: CASGRQESYEQYF.

The chain couples TRBV30 to TRBJ2-7, with 7 bases identical to TRBD1. Germline-derived CDR1 and CDR2 are GTSNPN and SVGIG (reference sequence). CDR3 length: 11 amino acids. Trimming at V came to 5 bases and at J to 2 bases, leaving 0 bases not matched to a gene. This chain's CDR3 is CAWGTAYEQYF. DNA for the CDR3: TGTGCCTGGGGGACAGCCTACGAGCAGTACTTC.